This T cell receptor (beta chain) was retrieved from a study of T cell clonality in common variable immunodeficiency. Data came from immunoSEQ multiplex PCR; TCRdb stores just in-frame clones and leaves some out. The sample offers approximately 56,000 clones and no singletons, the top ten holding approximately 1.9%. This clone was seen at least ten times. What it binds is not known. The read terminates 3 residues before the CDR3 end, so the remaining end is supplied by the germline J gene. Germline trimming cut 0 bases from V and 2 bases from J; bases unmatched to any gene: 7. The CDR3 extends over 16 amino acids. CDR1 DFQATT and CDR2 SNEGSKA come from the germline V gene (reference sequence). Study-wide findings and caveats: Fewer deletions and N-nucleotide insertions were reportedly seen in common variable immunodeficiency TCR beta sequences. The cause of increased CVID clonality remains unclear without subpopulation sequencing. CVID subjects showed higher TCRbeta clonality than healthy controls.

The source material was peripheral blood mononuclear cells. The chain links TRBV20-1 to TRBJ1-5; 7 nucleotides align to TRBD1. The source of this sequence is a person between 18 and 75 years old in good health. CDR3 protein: CSARDGQGGGNQPQHF. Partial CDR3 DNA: TGCAGTGCTAGAGATGGGCAGGGGGGAGGCAATCAGCCC.